This T cell receptor beta chain derives from a study of cytomegalovirus exposure and HLA in healthy donors. General study points: Immune exposure information available was restricted to CMV serostatus. As a later analysis revealed, the rate of TCR association differed by HLA locus, with DRB1 most and HLA-C fewest. Published work reported that the classifier diagnosed cytomegalovirus status with high specificity and sensitivity.

Concerning this clone: Its antigen is not identified.

The PCR was carried out with 60 Vbeta primers and 13 Jbeta primers. Measured with immunoSEQ multiplex PCR; TCRdb has only the in-frame clones, and not every one. This table holds 56,000 or so clones. V was trimmed by 8 bases and J by 5 bases, leaving 15 bases between them. Germline-derived CDR1 and CDR2 are LNHDA and SQIVND (reference sequence). The CDR3 contains 14 residues. The sequenced sample was PBMCs. The rearrangement uses TRBV19 and TRBJ1-4, with D perhaps TRBD1 (5 bases). The sequence was collected from a man between 35 and 55 years old in good health and CMV-seropositive. The CDR3 loop reads CASRGVGGNEKLFF. Written as DNA, the CDR3 is TGTGCCAGTCGAGGCGTTGGGGGGAATGAAAAACTGTTTTTT.